The T cell receptor beta chain under discussion was sequenced for a study of CD8 T cells in Susac syndrome. From germline, CDR1 is MNHEY and CDR2 SMNVEV (reference sequence). V was cut by 10 bases and J by 5 bases, with 17 bases left in between. The CDR3 covers 13 residues. Random hexamers were used to reverse transcribe about 0.5 to 1 ug of RNA. The method of amplification for TCR beta CDR3 was immunoSEQ multiplex PCR, covering 54 Vbeta and 13 Jbeta. MiXCR, applied by TCRdb to the immunoSEQ multiplex PCR reads, yields one record per CDR3 protein. Found here are about 180,000 distinct CDR3 sequences, 85% to 95% of them singletons; the top ten hold roughly 0.16%. This clonotype was seen once.

The receptor was derived from a human donor with multiple sclerosis. The sequenced sample was CD8+ T cells from PBMCs. The V and J genes are TRBV27 and TRBJ1-2; tentatively, D is TRBD1 (5 bases). The CDR3 bases are TGTGCCACCTGGGAAAGGGGATCGTATGGCTACACCTTC. Translated: CATWERGSYGYTF.